This is a list of T cell receptor beta chains from one sample in a study of blood T cell repertoires in COVID-19. Measured with immunoSEQ multiplex PCR; TCRdb has only the in-frame clones, and not every one. The table includes 61,000 or so clones, almost 90% detected once. Sequenced: peripheral blood. These receptors were taken from an elderly woman with active COVID-19. Each CDR3 is given with its conserved first and last residue. The D gene is left open where the match is weak. The size field is filled for only some rows; it gives once, few, many or a size class.

V,D,size,J,DNA,CDR3
TRBV10-3,TRBD1,NA,TRBJ2-7,TGTGCCATCAGTATCACAGGGGGCGCGGTCCCCTACGAGCAGTACTTC,CAISITGGAVPYEQYF
TRBV24-1,TRBD1,NA,TRBJ2-2,TGTGCCACCAGTGATAACAGGGGGGCCGGGGAGCTGTTTTTT,CATSDNRGAGELFF
TRBV11-3,TRBD1,NA,TRBJ1-1,TGTGCCAGCAGCCCGACAGGGGTAGACTACACTGAAGCTTTCTTT,CASSPTGVDYTEAFF
TRBV5-1,NA,NA,TRBJ2-7,TGCGCCAGCAGCGGGGGACTGACATTAACCTACGAGCAGTACTTC,CASSGGLTLTYEQYF
TRBV7-9,TRBD1,NA,TRBJ1-1,TGTGCCAGCAGCTCACAGGGGGCTGTGCCTGAAGCTTTCTTT,CASSSQGAVPEAFF
TRBV7-2,TRBD2,NA,TRBJ2-7,TGTGCCAGCAGCTTAGGTCCTAGCGGGGTCTACGAGCAGTACTTC,CASSLGPSGVYEQYF
TRBV19,NA,NA,TRBJ2-1,TGTGCCAGTAGTCGGGCCGGGACAAGAGGTGAGCAGTTCTTC,CASSRAGTRGEQFF
TRBV29-1,NA,NA,TRBJ1-3,TGCAGCGGAATTGACAGGAGAGGAAACACCATATATTTT,CSGIDRRGNTIYF
TRBV18,NA,NA,TRBJ1-1,TGTGCCAGCTCACCAGCAGGGGACACTGAAGCTTTCTTT,CASSPAGDTEAFF
TRBV19,NA,once,TRBJ1-4,TGTGCCAGTAGTCTCTTTAATGAAAAACTGTTTTTT,CASSLFNEKLFF
TRBV5-1,NA,NA,TRBJ1-2,TGCGCCAGCAGCGCTGGAGGTGGCAGCTATGGCTACACCTTC,CASSAGGGSYGYTF
TRBV9,NA,NA,TRBJ2-2,TGTGCCAGCAGCGTAACCGACAGCTACACCGGGGAGCTGTTTTTT,CASSVTDSYTGELFF
TRBV5-1,NA,once,TRBJ2-3,TGCGCCAGCAGCTTGTCGCAGGGAACAGATACGCAGTATTTT,CASSLSQGTDTQYF
TRBV5-1,NA,NA,TRBJ1-2,TGCGCCAGCACCCCAGGGACAAGCTATGGCTACACCTTC,CASTPGTSYGYTF
TRBV9,TRBD1,NA,TRBJ2-7,TGTGCCAGCAGCGTAGGGACAGGGAACTCCTACGAGCAGTACTTC,CASSVGTGNSYEQYF
TRBV7-9,NA,NA,TRBJ1-1,TGTGCCAGCAGCTTAGAGGCAGGCTTAGCTTTCTTT,CASSLEAGLAFF
TRBV6-5,NA,NA,TRBJ2-3,TGTGCCAGCAGTTACTCCGGCAGGGAGGCAGATACGCAGTATTTT,CASSYSGREADTQYF